This is a list of T cell receptor beta chains from one sample in a study of blood T cell repertoires in COVID-19. Method: immunoSEQ multiplex PCR; TCRdb's copy keeps in-frame clones and lacks some. Of some 390,000 clones listed, around 87% were seen once; the top ten hold roughly 2%. Sequences were obtained from peripheral blood. Every receptor here comes from a woman in her fifties or sixties with COVID-19, enrolled during active disease. The CDR3 runs from the conserved cysteine through the conserved F or W. A D gene is named only where the DNA matches it firmly. Part of the rows lack a size; the others show once, few, many or a class for expanded clones.

clone_size: NA
v_call: TRBV18
j_call: TRBJ2-7
d_call: TRBD2
cdr3_aa: CASSPTLAGGSYEQYF
cdr3_nt: TGTGCCAGCTCACCCACACTAGCGGGGGGCTCCTACGAGCAGTACTTC

clone_size: NA
v_call: TRBV24-1
j_call: TRBJ2-2
d_call: NA
cdr3_aa: CATSDARGTGELFF
cdr3_nt: TGTGCCACCAGTGACGCTAGGGGCACCGGGGAGCTGTTTTTT

clone_size: NA
v_call: TRBV10-3
j_call: TRBJ1-2
d_call: NA
cdr3_aa: CAISDWGGNYGYTF
cdr3_nt: TGTGCCATCAGTGATTGGGGGGGGAACTATGGCTACACCTTC

clone_size: NA
v_call: TRBV5-1
j_call: TRBJ1-4
d_call: NA
cdr3_aa: CASSLGNEPRGKLFF
cdr3_nt: TGCGCCAGCAGCTTGGGTAACGAGCCGCGGGGAAAACTGTTTTTT

clone_size: NA
v_call: TRBV7-3
j_call: TRBJ2-1
d_call: TRBD2
cdr3_aa: CASSVTGGQNEQFF
cdr3_nt: TGTGCCAGCAGCGTCACGGGGGGGCAGAATGAGCAGTTCTTC

clone_size: NA
v_call: TRBV7-9
j_call: TRBJ1-2
d_call: NA
cdr3_aa: CASSPYRDTSFNYGYTF
cdr3_nt: TGTGCCAGCAGCCCTTACCGGGACACCTCCTTTAACTATGGCTACACCTTC

clone_size: NA
v_call: TRBV6-5
j_call: TRBJ2-2
d_call: NA
cdr3_aa: CASRMDRNTGELFF
cdr3_nt: TGTGCCAGCAGAATGGACAGGAACACCGGGGAGCTGTTTTTT

clone_size: NA
v_call: TRBV5-1
j_call: TRBJ1-2
d_call: NA
cdr3_aa: CASSLAGQANYGYTF
cdr3_nt: TGCGCCAGCAGCTTGGCAGGCCAAGCTAACTATGGCTACACCTTC

clone_size: NA
v_call: TRBV6-5
j_call: TRBJ2-5
d_call: NA
cdr3_aa: CASTMGLGSETQYF
cdr3_nt: TGTGCCAGCACCATGGGACTGGGGTCGGAGACCCAGTACTTC

clone_size: NA
v_call: TRBV19
j_call: TRBJ1-4
d_call: TRBD1
cdr3_aa: CASHRGRSNEKLFF
cdr3_nt: TGTGCCAGCCACAGGGGGCGGTCTAATGAAAAACTGTTTTTT

clone_size: NA
v_call: TRBV28
j_call: TRBJ1-3
d_call: NA
cdr3_aa: CASSLRGMPGNTIYF
cdr3_nt: TGTGCCAGCAGTCTAAGGGGGATGCCTGGAAACACCATATATTTT

clone_size: NA
v_call: TRBV29-1
j_call: TRBJ1-4
d_call: NA
cdr3_aa: CSVESGDKRKLFF
cdr3_nt: TGCAGCGTTGAGAGCGGGGACAAAAGAAAACTGTTTTTT

clone_size: NA
v_call: TRBV3-1/TRBV3-2
j_call: TRBJ2-5
d_call: TRBD2
cdr3_aa: CASSPGLAGVGTQYF
cdr3_nt: TGTGCCAGCAGCCCGGGACTAGCGGGGGTGGGGACCCAGTACTTC

clone_size: NA
v_call: TRBV9
j_call: TRBJ1-2
d_call: TRBD1
cdr3_aa: CASSARQGRYGYTF
cdr3_nt: TGTGCCAGCAGCGCGCGACAGGGCCGATATGGCTACACCTTC

clone_size: NA
v_call: TRBV7-8
j_call: TRBJ2-1
d_call: NA
cdr3_aa: CASSLLSGYNEQFF
cdr3_nt: TGTGCCAGCAGCTTACTCTCAGGGTACAATGAGCAGTTCTTC

clone_size: NA
v_call: TRBV29-1
j_call: TRBJ1-1
d_call: NA
cdr3_aa: CSVPSNWNTEAFF
cdr3_nt: TGCAGCGTCCCGTCCAACTGGAACACTGAAGCTTTCTTT

clone_size: NA
v_call: TRBV9
j_call: TRBJ2-1
d_call: NA
cdr3_aa: CASSVEASTQFF
cdr3_nt: TGTGCCAGCAGCGTAGAGGCTAGCACGCAGTTCTTC

clone_size: NA
v_call: TRBV5-8
j_call: TRBJ2-2
d_call: TRBD1
cdr3_aa: CASSPLRDSANTGELFF
cdr3_nt: TGTGCCAGCAGCCCCCTCCGGGACAGTGCGAACACCGGGGAGCTGTTTTTT

clone_size: few
v_call: TRBV6-5
j_call: TRBJ1-5
d_call: NA
cdr3_aa: CASKAGQGKNQPQHF
cdr3_nt: TGTGCCAGCAAAGCCGGCCAGGGGAAAAATCAGCCCCAGCATTTT

clone_size: NA
v_call: TRBV11-2
j_call: TRBJ2-1
d_call: TRBD2
cdr3_aa: CASKLAGAVNEQFF
cdr3_nt: TGTGCCAGCAAACTAGCGGGGGCAGTCAATGAGCAGTTCTTC

clone_size: NA
v_call: TRBV9
j_call: TRBJ1-4
d_call: TRBD1
cdr3_aa: CASSPLTGINEKLFF
cdr3_nt: TGTGCCAGCAGCCCGCTGACAGGGATTAATGAAAAACTGTTTTTT

clone_size: NA
v_call: TRBV18
j_call: TRBJ2-5
d_call: NA
cdr3_aa: CASSPLKTVQETQYF
cdr3_nt: TGTGCCAGCTCACCTCTTAAAACAGTCCAAGAGACCCAGTACTTC

clone_size: NA
v_call: TRBV5-6
j_call: TRBJ1-2
d_call: NA
cdr3_aa: CASSWGVTGNYGYTF
cdr3_nt: TGTGCCAGCAGCTGGGGCGTGACAGGAAATTATGGCTACACCTTC

clone_size: NA
v_call: TRBV19
j_call: TRBJ2-2
d_call: NA
cdr3_aa: CASSLGGGGLSGELFF
cdr3_nt: TGTGCCAGTTCTCTTGGGGGCGGGGGCCTGTCCGGGGAGCTGTTTTTT

clone_size: NA
v_call: TRBV5-5
j_call: TRBJ2-5
d_call: TRBD2
cdr3_aa: CASSLSPSGGRETQYF
cdr3_nt: TGTGCCAGCAGCTTGTCCCCCAGCGGGGGTCGAGAGACCCAGTACTTC

clone_size: NA
v_call: TRBV7-6
j_call: TRBJ1-1
d_call: NA
cdr3_aa: CASSPQTYHTEAFF
cdr3_nt: TGTGCCAGCAGCCCCCAGACATACCACACTGAAGCTTTCTTT

clone_size: NA
v_call: TRBV6-5
j_call: TRBJ1-1
d_call: NA
cdr3_aa: CASSHQGTPTEAFF
cdr3_nt: TGTGCCAGCAGTCACCAGGGGACGCCCACTGAAGCTTTCTTT

clone_size: NA
v_call: TRBV6-5
j_call: TRBJ1-6
d_call: TRBD1
cdr3_aa: CASSSGTGLSPLHF
cdr3_nt: TGTGCCAGCAGTTCCGGGACAGGGCTATCTCCCCTCCACTTT

clone_size: NA
v_call: TRBV28
j_call: TRBJ1-5
d_call: TRBD1
cdr3_aa: CASSQLTGARQPQHF
cdr3_nt: TGTGCCAGCAGTCAACTGACAGGGGCGCGTCAGCCCCAGCATTTT

clone_size: NA
v_call: TRBV7-2
j_call: TRBJ2-2
d_call: NA
cdr3_aa: CASSPRPRGANTGELFF
cdr3_nt: TGTGCCAGCAGCCCCCGACCCAGGGGCGCGAACACCGGGGAGCTGTTTTTT

clone_size: once
v_call: TRBV4-1
j_call: TRBJ1-2
d_call: TRBD1
cdr3_aa: CASSHGQGSNYGYTF
cdr3_nt: TGCGCCAGCAGCCACGGACAGGGGTCTAACTATGGCTACACCTTC

clone_size: NA
v_call: TRBV7-2
j_call: TRBJ1-1
d_call: NA
cdr3_aa: CASSLGRQGTEAFF
cdr3_nt: TGTGCCAGCAGCTTAGGCCGTCAGGGCACTGAAGCTTTCTTT

clone_size: NA
v_call: TRBV6-1
j_call: TRBJ2-7
d_call: NA
cdr3_aa: CASSEIGNPPEQYF
cdr3_nt: TGTGCCAGCAGTGAAATCGGGAACCCACCTGAACAGTACTTC

clone_size: NA
v_call: TRBV2
j_call: TRBJ2-7
d_call: NA
cdr3_aa: CASSEASLGSSYEQYF
cdr3_nt: TGTGCCAGCAGTGAAGCCAGTCTGGGGAGCTCCTACGAGCAGTACTTC

clone_size: NA
v_call: TRBV2
j_call: TRBJ2-1
d_call: NA
cdr3_aa: CASSAREFSYNEQFF
cdr3_nt: TGTGCCAGCAGTGCAAGGGAGTTCTCCTACAATGAGCAGTTCTTC

clone_size: NA
v_call: TRBV6-2/TRBV6-3
j_call: TRBJ1-1
d_call: TRBD1
cdr3_aa: CASSYQGEGTEAFF
cdr3_nt: TGTGCCAGCAGTTACCAGGGGGAAGGGACTGAAGCTTTCTTT

clone_size: NA
v_call: TRBV5-6
j_call: TRBJ2-5
d_call: NA
cdr3_aa: CASSRVWETQYF
cdr3_nt: TGTGCCAGCAGCCGGGTTTGGGAGACCCAGTACTTC

clone_size: NA
v_call: TRBV11-1
j_call: TRBJ2-1
d_call: NA
cdr3_aa: CASSLRGEFDNEQFF
cdr3_nt: TGTGCCAGCAGCTTAAGGGGTGAGTTCGACAATGAGCAGTTCTTC

clone_size: once
v_call: TRBV10-3
j_call: TRBJ1-1
d_call: NA
cdr3_aa: CATKIGGGQDTEAFF
cdr3_nt: TGTGCCACCAAAATTGGGGGAGGGCAGGACACTGAAGCTTTCTTT

clone_size: NA
v_call: TRBV4-1
j_call: TRBJ2-3
d_call: TRBD2
cdr3_aa: CASSQDYGTSDKDTQYF
cdr3_nt: TGCGCCAGCAGCCAAGATTACGGGACTAGCGATAAGGATACGCAGTATTTT

clone_size: NA
v_call: TRBV11-2
j_call: TRBJ1-1
d_call: TRBD1
cdr3_aa: CASSLVGTGGNRGAFF
cdr3_nt: TGTGCCAGCAGTCTAGTGGGGACAGGGGGCAATCGTGGAGCTTTCTTT

clone_size: NA
v_call: TRBV27
j_call: TRBJ1-2
d_call: NA
cdr3_aa: CASSLFGGAPAYGYTF
cdr3_nt: TGTGCCAGCAGTTTATTTGGGGGGGCTCCGGCCTATGGCTACACCTTC